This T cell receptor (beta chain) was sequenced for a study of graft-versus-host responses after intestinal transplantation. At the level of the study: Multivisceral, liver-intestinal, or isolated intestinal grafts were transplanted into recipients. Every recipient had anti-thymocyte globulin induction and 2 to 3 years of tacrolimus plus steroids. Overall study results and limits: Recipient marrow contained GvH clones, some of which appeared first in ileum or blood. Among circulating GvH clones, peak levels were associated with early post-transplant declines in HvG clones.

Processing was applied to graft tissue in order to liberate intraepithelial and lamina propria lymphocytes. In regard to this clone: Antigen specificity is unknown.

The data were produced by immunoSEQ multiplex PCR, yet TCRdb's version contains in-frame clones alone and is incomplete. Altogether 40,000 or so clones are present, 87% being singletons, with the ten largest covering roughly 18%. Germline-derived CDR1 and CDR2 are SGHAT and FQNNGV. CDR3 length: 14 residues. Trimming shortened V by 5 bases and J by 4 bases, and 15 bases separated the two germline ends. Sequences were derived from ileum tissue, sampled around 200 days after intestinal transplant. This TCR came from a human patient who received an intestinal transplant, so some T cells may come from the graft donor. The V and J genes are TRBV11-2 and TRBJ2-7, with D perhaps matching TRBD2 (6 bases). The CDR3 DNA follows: TGTGCCAGCAGCACAGTCCGAGGAGGGTACGAGCAGTACTTC. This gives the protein CASSTVRGGYEQYF. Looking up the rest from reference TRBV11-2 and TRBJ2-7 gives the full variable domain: EAGVAQSPRYKIIEKRQSVAFWCNPISGHATLYWYQQILGQGPKLLIQFQNNGVVDDSQLPKDRFSAERLKGVDSTLKIQPAKLEDSAVYLCASSTVRGGYEQYFGPGTRLTVT.